The rows below give T cell receptor beta chains drawn from one sample of a study of regulatory T cells in long-lasting Graves disease. TCRdb reprocessed the multiplex PCR reads with MiXCR, giving one entry per CDR3 protein. The sample lists around 450,000 distinct CDR3 sequences, about 16% occurring once. A further study also used this sample, focusing on T cells in Graves' hyperthyroidism and ophthalmopathy.

The input for sequencing was peripheral blood mononuclear cells (PBMCs), taken at new diagnosis, from a patient treated with antithyroid drugs. These TCRs come from a man aged 40-50 years with Graves disease. Both conserved end residues are part of each CDR3. Each record gives: clone size, V gene, J gene, D gene, CDR3 DNA, CDR3 protein. D genes are given only for firm matches. Clone size, where shown, is once, few, many, or a class for clones that have expanded.

few	TRBV20-1	TRBJ2-7	NA	TGCAGTGCTAGTGTGTCGGTCACCTCCTACGAGCAGTACTTC	CSASVSVTSYEQYF
many	TRBV18	TRBJ2-7	NA	TGTGCCAGCTCACCTCTATCAGATTACGAGCAGTACTTC	CASSPLSDYEQYF
few	TRBV5-1	TRBJ2-5	TRBD1	TGCGCCAGCAGCCATCAGGGGGAGGAGACCCAGTACTTC	CASSHQGEETQYF
few	TRBV27	TRBJ2-2	TRBD2	TGTGCCAGCCCAGGGAGGGCCCCGGACACCGGGGAGCTGTTTTTT	CASPGRAPDTGELFF
few	TRBV27	TRBJ1-2	NA	TGTGCCAGCAGTCCATCCACAATCTATGGCTACACCTTC	CASSPSTIYGYTF
NA	TRBV28	TRBJ2-1	TRBD2	TGTGCCAGCAGCCCCCCCCATTTACTAGCGGGAAGGTTAAACAATGAGCAGTTCTTC	CASSPPHLLAGRLNNEQFF
few	TRBV20-1	TRBJ2-3	TRBD2	TGCAGTGCTAGGGGACTAGCGGGAGAGTTGGATACGCAGTATTTT	CSARGLAGELDTQYF
many	TRBV3-1	TRBJ2-7	NA	TGTGCCAGCAGATCCGCCGGGGGTCACCACGAGCAGTACTTC	CASRSAGGHHEQYF
few	TRBV25-1	TRBJ2-1	NA	TGTGCCAGCAGTGAAGCTGTCGAGTCCAATGAGCAGTTCTTC	CASSEAVESNEQFF
many	TRBV12-3/TRBV12-4	TRBJ1-5	TRBD1	TGTGCCAGCAGTTTTATACAGGGGGGATGGGATAGCAATCAGCCCCAGCATTTT	CASSFIQGGWDSNQPQHF
few	TRBV12-3/TRBV12-4	TRBJ2-7	NA	TGTGCCAGCAGTTCCACAGGGCTCAACGAGCAGTACTTC	CASSSTGLNEQYF
many	TRBV28	TRBJ2-3	NA	TGTGCCAGCAGTCCCTACGGGAGTACAGATACGCAGTATTTT	CASSPYGSTDTQYF
few	TRBV5-1	TRBJ1-2	TRBD1	TGCGCCAGCAGCGCGCGACAGGGGACTCTTTCGGGCTACACCTTC	CASSARQGTLSGYTF
many	TRBV28	TRBJ2-6	NA	TGTGCCAGCAGTTTACAGTCCTCTGGGGCCAACGTCCTGACTTTC	CASSLQSSGANVLTF
few	TRBV24-1	TRBJ1-2	TRBD1	TGTGCCACCAAGGAACCCAGGGGGGACTATGGCTACACCTTC	CATKEPRGDYGYTF
many	TRBV20-1	TRBJ2-5	TRBD2	TGCAGTGCTCCCGGGGGTAGCGGGAGGGAGGAGACCCAGTACTTC	CSAPGGSGREETQYF
NA	TRBV7-9	TRBJ2-1	TRBD2	TGTGCCAGCAGCTTAGGCGGGAGACGGAATGAGCAGTTCTTC	CASSLGGRRNEQFF
few	TRBV3-1	TRBJ2-1	TRBD2	TGTGCCAGCAGCCAAAGGACTAGCGGGAGGCGGACATACAATGAGCAGTTCTTC	CASSQRTSGRRTYNEQFF
NA	TRBV29-1	TRBJ2-1	TRBD2	TGCAGCGTTGACCAACTAGCGGGCACTATTAGCTCCTACAATGAGCAGTTCTTC	CSVDQLAGTISSYNEQFF
many	TRBV6-1	TRBJ1-1	NA	TGTGCCAGCAGCTCTCGTCGGGGGAGCACTGAAGCTTTCTTT	CASSSRRGSTEAFF
few	TRBV3-1	TRBJ2-1	NA	TGTGCCAGCAGCCAAGATGGCAGGCTGTACAATGAGCAGTTCTTC	CASSQDGRLYNEQFF
NA	TRBV7-2	TRBJ2-7	TRBD2	TGTGCCAGCAGCTACGGGGGGAAATCCTACGAGCAGTACTTC	CASSYGGKSYEQYF
NA	TRBV28	TRBJ2-1	TRBD2	TGTGCCAGCAGTTTGGCGGGAGGGGCGAGTGAGCAGTTCTTC	CASSLAGGASEQFF
NA	TRBV5-5	TRBJ2-7	NA	TGTGCCAGCAGCTCCAGGAGCTCCTACGAGCAGCACTTC	CASSSRSSYEQHF
many	TRBV12-3/TRBV12-4	TRBJ1-1	NA	TGTGCCAGCAGTATAAGGGAGGGGGACACTGAAGCTTTCTTT	CASSIREGDTEAFF
NA	TRBV7-9	TRBJ1-4	NA	TGTGCCAGCAGCAGAGGGGCAGACGAAAAACTGTTTTTT	CASSRGADEKLFF
many	TRBV20-1	TRBJ2-5	NA	TGCAGTGCTAGGCCCCAGGAGCCCTACCAAGAGACCCAGTACTTC	CSARPQEPYQETQYF
many	TRBV5-1	TRBJ2-7	TRBD2	TGCGCCAGCAGCTTATCCGGGACTAGCGACTACGAGCAGTACTTC	CASSLSGTSDYEQYF
NA	TRBV29-1	TRBJ2-7	NA	TGCAGCTTCAGGGGGCTAGCGGTAACCTACAATGAGCAGTACTTC	CSFRGLAVTYNEQYF
NA	TRBV27	TRBJ2-6	TRBD1	TGTGCCAGCAGTGCGTCGGACAGGGGGCACTCTGGGGCCAACGTCCTGACTTTC	CASSASDRGHSGANVLTF
many	TRBV5-1	TRBJ2-6	TRBD2	TGCGCCAGCAGCTTGGATGGGACTAGCGGATCTGGGGCCAACGTCCTGACTTTC	CASSLDGTSGSGANVLTF
many	TRBV5-1	TRBJ2-3	NA	TGCGCCAGCAGTCCTAGCGTGGCAGATACGCAGTATTTT	CASSPSVADTQYF
few	TRBV20-1	TRBJ2-5	NA	TGCAGTGCTAGAGATCCCTGGGGCCCAAACCAAGAGACCCAGTACTTC	CSARDPWGPNQETQYF
many	TRBV2	TRBJ1-4	NA	TGTGCCAGCTTCGTCGGGCCGAGGGGAAAACTGTTTTTT	CASFVGPRGKLFF
NA	TRBV29-1	TRBJ2-5	NA	TGCAGCGTTGAAAAGTCGTTAACGGAGACCCAGTACTTC	CSVEKSLTETQYF
many	TRBV28	TRBJ1-2	NA	TGTGCCAGCAGTCCCGACAGATATGGCTACACCTTC	CASSPDRYGYTF
many	TRBV27	TRBJ2-3	NA	TGTGCCAGCAGTTCGACCGGGAAAACTAGCACAGATACGCAGTATTTT	CASSSTGKTSTDTQYF
NA	TRBV9	TRBJ2-4	TRBD2	TGTGCCAGCGGCGGGGAGGGCGTGGTCTTC	CASGGEGVVF
many	TRBV28	TRBJ2-1	TRBD1	TGTGCCAGCAGCCCTGGGACAGGCGGCCGAAATGAGCAGTTCTTC	CASSPGTGGRNEQFF
many	TRBV5-1	TRBJ1-1	TRBD1	TGCGCCAGCAGCTTGGGTTCGGGACAGGGCCTCACTGAAGCTTTCTTT	CASSLGSGQGLTEAFF
NA	TRBV5-1	TRBJ2-3	NA	TGCGCCAGCAACTTAGGCGCCCCAGATACGCAGTATTTT	CASNLGAPDTQYF
many	TRBV28	TRBJ1-6	NA	TGTGCCAGCAGTTCAGCGAGCTCCTATAATTCACCCCTCCACTTT	CASSSASSYNSPLHF
many	TRBV3-1	TRBJ2-7	NA	TGTGCCAGCAGCCAAGCCAGGGCCGCCTACGAGCAGTACTTC	CASSQARAAYEQYF
many	TRBV11-2	TRBJ2-1	TRBD1	TGTGCCAGCAGCTTGGAGGACAGGCCCTACAATGAGCAGTTCTTC	CASSLEDRPYNEQFF
many	TRBV18	TRBJ2-1	TRBD2	TGTGCCAGCTCACCACCGATTGGTCGGGGGGACAATGAGCAGTTCTTC	CASSPPIGRGDNEQFF
many	TRBV30	TRBJ2-7	TRBD2	TGTGCCTGGGACCTAGGAGCGGGAGAAGGGGAGCAGTACTTC	CAWDLGAGEGEQYF
many	TRBV10-3	TRBJ2-2	NA	TGTGCCATCAGTGAGTCAACTAGACTGAACACCGGGGAGCTGTTTTTT	CAISESTRLNTGELFF
many	TRBV11-2	TRBJ2-7	NA	TGTGCCAGCAGAGGCTGGACTGCCTCCTACGAGCAGTACTTC	CASRGWTASYEQYF
NA	TRBV20-1	TRBJ1-2	TRBD1	TGCAGTGCTAGGACAGGGCATGACTATGGCTACACCTTC	CSARTGHDYGYTF
many	TRBV3-1	TRBJ2-3	TRBD2	TGTGCCAGCAGCCACCCAGCGGGGACTAGCACAGATACGCAGTATTTT	CASSHPAGTSTDTQYF